Sequencing of this T cell receptor (beta chain) was carried out in a study of T-cell reconstitution after alpha-beta-depleted transplantation in children. The CDR3 totals 16 residues. V shed 7 bases, J shed 6 bases, and the junction held 12 bases outside the gene matches. Looked up from germline, CDR1 is LNHDA and CDR2 is SQIVND (reference sequence). Library preparation (for TCRbeta) was performed with unique molecular identifiers. One entry per CDR3 protein results from TCRdb running MiXCR on the PCR reads. Of hundreds of thousands of distinct CDR3 sequences detected, around 13% appear once; the ten largest clones hold around 2.8%.

This receptor was obtained from a human donor who donated a stem cell graft to a child with acute lymphoblastic leukemia. Sequencing used PBMCs from the stem cell graft donor, obtained from the stem cell graft. This chain links TRBV19 with TRBJ2-1, with TRBD2 identical over 10 bases. The CDR3 DNA reads TGTGCCAGTATCCTTCAGCCTAGCGGGAGTGTCAATGAGCAGTTCTTC. Its translation: CASILQPSGSVNEQFF. Looking up the rest from reference TRBV19 and TRBJ2-1 gives the full variable domain: DGGITQSPKYLFRKEGQNVTLSCEQNLNHDAMYWYRQDPGQGLRLIYYSQIVNDFQKGDIAEGYSVSREKKESFPLTVTSAQKNPTAFYLCASILQPSGSVNEQFFGPGTRLTVL.